These 15 T cell receptor beta chains came from one sample sequenced in a study of T-cell reconstitution after alpha-beta-depleted transplantation in children. Molecular barcoding with unique molecular identifiers was used for the TCRbeta library. Each CDR3 protein gets one entry after TCRdb re-called the PCR reads with MiXCR. The sample contains roughly 570,000 distinct CDR3 sequences, 27% of which appear only once. Material: PBMCs, obtained before TCRalphabeta/CD19-depleted stem cell transplant. Receptors were obtained from a boy younger than two with Wiskott-Aldrich syndrome, due to receive a stem cell transplant.

CDR3 loop: CASRGLHYGYTF. For the CDR3, the DNA is TGTGCCAGCAGGGGGTTACACTATGGCTACACCTTC. The V call is TRBV28, the J call TRBJ1-2; D unresolved. V lost 6 bases and J lost 3, with 8 bases in between. The CDR3 runs 12 residues. Germline V lookup: CDR1 MDHEN, CDR2 SYDVKM.

The chain is built from TRBV20-1 and TRBJ2-7, with D perhaps assigned TRBD1 or TRBD2 (5 bases each). V lost 7 bases to trimming and J lost 5 bases, with 12 bases between them. The CDR3 contains 11 residues. The germline V gene encodes CDR1 DFQATT and CDR2 SNEGSKA (reference sequence). The CDR3, as DNA: TGCAGTGTAAGAAGAGGGGACGAGCAGTACTTC. Protein product: CSVRRGDEQYF.

This clonotype was counted between two and nine times. The chain has TRBV7-3 and TRBJ2-7; TRBD2 matches 14 bases. This CDR3 is 15 amino acids long. V dropped 4 bases and J dropped 3; count of bases not matched to a gene: 2. Germline V lookup: CDR1 SGHTA, CDR2 FQGTGA. The CDR3 loop is CASSSGLAGDYEQYF. The CDR3 region has the DNA TGTGCCAGCAGCTCGGGACTAGCGGGAGACTACGAGCAGTACTTC.

Only a few counts were recorded for this clonotype. This chain joins TRBV27 and TRBJ1-6; D gene unclear. In germline, CDR1 is MNHEY, CDR2 SMNVEV (reference sequence). The ends were cut back, 4 bases at V and 3 bases at J, with 4 bases in the middle. The CDR3 is 13 amino acids. CDR3 nucleotides: TGTGCCAGCAGTTGGAACTATAATTCACCCCTCCACTTT. Translation: CASSWNYNSPLHF.

There are a few counts of this clonotype. The rearrangement links TRBV4-1 to TRBJ2-1; D is perhaps TRBD2 (6 bases). Trimming removed 0 bases at V and 4 bases at J, with 13 bases between. The CDR3 consists of 16 residues. Germline lookup yields CDR1 MGHRA and CDR2 YSYEKL. The CDR3 region has the DNA TGCGCCAGCAGCCAAGACATCCGACTAGGGTACAATGAGCAGTTCTTC. Translated, it gives CASSQDIRLGYNEQFF.

This clonotype was seen only once. V and J are TRBV28 and TRBJ2-6; 7 bases agree with TRBD1. Germline trimming cut 6 bases from V and 2 bases from J; bases unmatched to any gene: 4. The CDR3 loop spans 15 amino acids. The V gene's germline CDR1 is MDHEN and CDR2 SYDVKM. CDR3 nucleotides: TGTGCCAGCAGGACAGGGAGCACTGGGGCCAACGTCCTGACTTTC. Translated, it gives CASRTGSTGANVLTF.

The J gene is TRBJ2-6, the V gene TRBV6-1; no reliable D call. The V gene's germline CDR1 is MNHNS and CDR2 SASEGT. The V gene lost 8 bases and the J gene lost 2 bases, with 4 bases spanning the gap. This CDR3 has 12 residues. Here the CDR3 reads CASGTGANVLTF. The DNA for the CDR3 is TGTGCCAGCGGGACTGGGGCCAACGTCCTGACTTTC.

This chain joins TRBV10-3 and TRBJ2-5, with 10 bases identical to TRBD2. CDR1 ENHRY and CDR2 SYGVKD come from the germline V gene. V dropped 6 bases and J dropped 3; count of bases not matched to a gene: 10. The CDR3 spans 16 residues. CDR3 in DNA: TGTGCCATCAGGAAGCGGGAGGGCGTCGCTGAAGAGACCCAGTACTTC. It codes for CAIRKREGVAEETQYF.

This clonotype was seen a few times. The rearrangement links TRBV10-3 to TRBJ2-1, with D perhaps matching TRBD1 (5 bases). This CDR3 comprises 16 residues. Germline CDR1 ENHRY, CDR2 SYGVKD. V was shortened by 2 bases and J by 8 bases, with 19 bases between the two germline ends. CDR3 DNA: TGTGCCATCAGTGAGAGGGGTTGGGGATGGGGCTATGAGCAGTTCTTC. Its translation is CAISERGWGWGYEQFF.

The rearrangement uses TRBV20-1 and TRBJ1-2; the D gene is possibly TRBD1 (6 bases). V lost 4 bases, J lost 12 bases, and 18 bases lay in between. The germline gives CDR1 DFQATT, CDR2 SNEGSKA (reference sequence). CDR3 length: 12 residues. The CDR3 DNA is TGCAGTGCTATACTATACAGGGTGGCGAACACCTTC. This translates into CSAILYRVANTF.

V is TRBV7-9 and J is TRBJ2-2; TRBD1 matches 7 bases. Germline loops: CDR1 SEHNR, CDR2 FQNEAQ (reference sequence). Unmatched junction bases numbered 22, after V lost 11 bases and J lost 13 bases. The CDR3 loop spans 15 amino acids. The CDR3 nucleotides are TGTGCCTCGACAGGGATGGTGCCCCAACGAGTGGGGCTGTTTTTT. It yields the protein CASTGMVPQRVGLFF.

V gene TRBV7-2 combines with J gene TRBJ2-7; 9 bases agree with TRBD1. J lost 5 bases, V lost 8 bases, and 7 bases had no gene match. CDR1 is SGHTA, CDR2 FQGNSA, per germline. This CDR3 spans 13 amino acids. CDR3 sequence reads: CASARDRVNEQYF. The CDR3 bases are TGTGCCAGCGCCCGGGACAGGGTCAACGAGCAGTACTTC.

This clonotype was seen a single time. The V call is TRBV20-1, the J call TRBJ1-1; D perhaps matches TRBD1 (6 bases). From germline, CDR1 is DFQATT and CDR2 SNEGSKA (reference sequence). The CDR3 sequence is 15 residues long. V lost 6 bases to trimming and J lost 1 base, with 18 bases between them. The CDR3 DNA sequence: TGCAGTGCGCCAGCCGGGGGGCGTCGGAACACTGAAGCTTTCTTT. This encodes CSAPAGGRRNTEAFF.

The table lists this clonotype with a few counts. The rearrangement links TRBV5-1 to TRBJ2-7, with D maybe TRBD1 (6 bases). Germline CDR1 SGHRS, CDR2 YFSETQ. V was trimmed by 3 bases and J by 0 bases, leaving 16 bases between them. The CDR3 is 16 residues long. The CDR3 region has the DNA TGCGCCAGCAGCTCATGGGGCGGACAGTACTCCTACGAGCAGTACTTC. It translates to CASSSWGGQYSYEQYF. Filled out from reference TRBV5-1 and TRBJ2-7, the complete variable domain reads KAGVTQTPRYLIKTRGQQVTLSCSPISGHRSVSWYQQTPGQGLQFLFEYFSETQRNKGNFPGRFSGRQFSNSRSEMNVSTLELGDSALYLCASSSWGGQYSYEQYFGPGTRLTVT.

This clonotype was counted only a few times. This chain joins TRBV5-1 and TRBJ1-2; no definite D call. This CDR3 region has 13 residues. Trimming took off 6 bases at V and 6 bases at J, with 15 bases between the two ends. Germline V CDR1 and CDR2: SGHRS, YFSETQ. The CDR3: CASNTPYGDGYTF. The DNA of the CDR3 is TGCGCCAGCAACACCCCCTACGGGGATGGCTACACCTTC.